Given below is one TCR beta chain in context. This clonotype was observed once. The target of this receptor is not known. Nothing much larger sits one base from this clone, and base qualities are not available. This entry belongs to a study of blood T cells in healthy people across ages (dated by TCRdb to about 2015). In terms of the full investigation: In model experiments, template switching captured roughly one uniquely barcoded TCR beta cDNA molecule for every two T cells. For two donors (one aged 18 to 29 and one aged 80 or older), the study analyzed two additional independent replicas of 1 million unique cDNA reads from the same blood draw. The donors were divided into four age groups: young (average around 16 years), middle-aged (around 41), aged (around 59) and long-lived (about 90). To avoid experimental bias, donors of different ages were spread randomly across the sequencing lanes. To track age-related changes in TCR beta repertoire diversity, the study relied on deep sequencing normalized with unique cDNA molecular identifiers. Overall study results and their limits: A strong correlation was found between observed TCR beta diversity and the percentage of naive T cells measured by flow cytometry. Because the CMV infection status of the donors was unknown, age-related changes in expanded clonotypes may potentially have been confounded. Since profiling was done on bulk unsorted PBMCs, naive and antigen-experienced compartments could not be conclusively compared. Compared with the aged group, the long-lived group had more naive CD4+ T cells, fewer expanded clones and increased TCR diversity, a pattern suggesting age selection. As age increased, observed TCR beta diversity per million T cells dropped in a roughly linear way, and a significant reduction was already evident by age 40. Estimates of total diversity based on one million sequenced T cells were considered lower bounds and underestimates.

CDR1 is given as MNHEY and CDR2 as SMNVEV, both from the germline V gene (reference sequence). The germline V and J ends show losses of 3 bases and 6 bases respectively, and no gene match explains 5 bases of the junction. The CDR3 spans 16 residues, from the cysteine through the phenylalanine. The CDR3 DNA has 48 bases and is translated from base 1. Receptor amplification or capture employed 5' RACE. TCRdb shows the sequencer as Illumina HiSeq 2500. A second PCR of 7 to 11 cycles was run with a J-beta primer mix and a sample-barcoded 5' primer. A unique molecular identifier was introduced onto each TCR beta cDNA molecule by a template-switch 5' adaptor carrying 12 random nucleotides. Each sample yielded at least 3 million CDR3-containing paired-end reads. All of the RNA was converted into first-strand cDNA using the Mint cDNA synthesis kit, with a TRBC-specific oligonucleotide serving as the primer. Following uracil-DNA glycosylase treatment, all cDNA underwent a first 18-cycle PCR with the universal primers M1SS and BC2_uni_R. The study's own analysis went as follows. For normalization, 1 million high-quality reads were randomly selected from each sample, with every read carrying a distinct molecular identifier. Reads sharing molecular identifiers were discarded rather than binned into consensus sequences. MiTCR, with a Q25 quality threshold and the strictest error-elimination algorithm, was used for CDR3 identification, clonotype clustering and error correction. A nonparametric unseen species model with Euler transformation was used to estimate lower-bound total TCR beta diversity. Using fastp trimming at Q25 and MiXCR clonotype assembly, TCRdb reanalyzed the public sequencing data and kept in-frame beta chains. Every entry covers one CDR3 protein and lists the most common genes and DNA from its rows. The V and J calls come from TCRdb's annotation, not from the publication. In all, the sample holds about 900,000 distinct CDR3 sequences, and about 44% of those were seen once. The ten largest make up around 15% of the sample.

Donors were a few dozen systemically healthy Caucasian individuals from Russia aged about 6 to 100 years. Roughly 11 milliliters of peripheral blood were drawn from each donor into EDTA-treated Vacutainer tubes. PBMCs were isolated by Ficoll-Paque density-gradient centrifugation, with at least 6 million obtained per sample. Trizol reagent was used to extract total RNA from the PBMCs, yielding at least 6 micrograms per sample. The percentages of naive CD45RAhigh/CD27high T cells were determined by flow cytometry on a PBMC aliquot from every donor. This receptor chain uses TRBV27 and TRBJ2-2; 12 bases in between match TRBD2. The sequence was obtained from a man aged 25-40 years in good health. Sequenced input: blood. CDR3 sequence: CASSFGLAGGPGELFF. The DNA reads TGTGCCAGCAGTTTTGGTCTAGCGGGGGGGCCCGGGGAGCTGTTTTTT.